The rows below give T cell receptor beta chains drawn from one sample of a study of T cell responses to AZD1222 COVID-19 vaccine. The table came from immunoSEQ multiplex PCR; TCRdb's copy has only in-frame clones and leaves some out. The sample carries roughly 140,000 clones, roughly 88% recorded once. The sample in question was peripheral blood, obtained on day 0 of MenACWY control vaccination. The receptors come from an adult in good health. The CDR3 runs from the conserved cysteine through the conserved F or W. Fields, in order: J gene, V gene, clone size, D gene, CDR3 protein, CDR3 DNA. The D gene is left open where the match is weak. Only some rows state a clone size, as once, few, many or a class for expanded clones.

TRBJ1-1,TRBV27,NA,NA,CASSLDPGYREAFF,TGTGCCAGCAGTTTAGACCCAGGCTATAGGGAAGCTTTCTTT
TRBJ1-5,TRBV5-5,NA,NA,CASSLGLLNQPQHF,TGTGCCAGCAGCTTGGGCCTCTTAAATCAGCCCCAGCATTTT
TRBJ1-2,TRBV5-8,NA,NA,CASSLTGQYHGYTF,TGTGCCAGCAGCTTAACAGGGCAATATCATGGCTACACCTTC
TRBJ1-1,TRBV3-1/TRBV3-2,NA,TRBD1,CASSGRTGRGTEAFF,TGTGCCAGCAGCGGTCGGACAGGGCGCGGCACTGAAGCTTTCTTT
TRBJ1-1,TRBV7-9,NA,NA,CATLGGAEAFF,TGTGCCACCCTTGGGGGCGCTGAAGCTTTCTTT
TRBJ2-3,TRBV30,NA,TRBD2,CAWSDGEGTQYF,TGTGCCTGGAGTGACGGGGAGGGTACGCAGTATTTT
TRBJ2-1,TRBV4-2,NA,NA,CASSQERAYNEQFF,TGTGCCAGCAGCCAAGAGCGGGCCTACAATGAGCAGTTCTTC
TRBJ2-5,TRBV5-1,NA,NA,CASSFPGRETQYF,TGCGCCAGCAGCTTCCCAGGGAGGGAGACCCAGTACTTC
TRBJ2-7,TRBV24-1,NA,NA,CATSDWAGIEQYF,TGTGCCACCAGTGATTGGGCCGGAATTGAGCAGTACTTC
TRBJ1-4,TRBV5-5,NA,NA,CASSSFLGAGSKGLFF,TGTGCCAGCAGCTCCTTCTTAGGCGCAGGGTCTAAGGGACTGTTTTTT
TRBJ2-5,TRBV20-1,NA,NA,CSASSLGSSEETQYF,TGCAGTGCTAGTAGTCTCGGCTCCTCAGAAGAGACCCAGTACTTC
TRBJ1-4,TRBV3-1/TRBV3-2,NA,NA,CASSQGGGRPEKLFF,TGTGCCAGCAGCCAAGGAGGGGGAAGACCTGAAAAACTGTTTTTT
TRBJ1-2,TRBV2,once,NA,CASSGSETFGYTF,TGTGCCAGCAGCGGGAGTGAAACTTTTGGCTACACCTTC
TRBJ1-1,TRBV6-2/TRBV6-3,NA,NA,CASSYVGRDTEAFF,TGTGCCAGCAGTTACGTTGGACGGGACACTGAAGCTTTCTTT
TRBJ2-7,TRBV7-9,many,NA,CASSFPAPRDEQYF,TGTGCCAGCAGCTTTCCCGCCCCTAGGGACGAGCAGTACTTC
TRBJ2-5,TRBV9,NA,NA,CASTHGGLGSEETQYF,TGTGCCAGCACCCACGGGGGGCTTGGCTCGGAAGAGACCCAGTACTTC
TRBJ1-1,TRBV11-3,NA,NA,CASSFGGAGTEAFF,TGTGCCAGCAGCTTTGGAGGGGCTGGCACTGAAGCTTTCTTT
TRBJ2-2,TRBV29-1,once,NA,CSVDPGPGELFF,TGCAGCGTTGACCCCGGGCCCGGGGAGCTGTTTTTT
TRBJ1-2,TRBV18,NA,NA,CASSPRGDDGYTF,TGTGCCAGCTCACCACGAGGGGATGATGGCTACACCTTC
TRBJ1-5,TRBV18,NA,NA,CASSPPNQPQHF,TGTGCCAGCTCACCCCCGAATCAGCCCCAGCATTTT
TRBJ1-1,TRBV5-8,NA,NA,CASSLFRPRAAEAFF,TGTGCCAGCAGCTTGTTTCGACCCCGCGCGGCTGAAGCTTTCTTT
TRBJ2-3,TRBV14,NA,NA,CASSRTADTQYF,TGTGCCAGCAGCCGAACAGCGGATACGCAGTATTTT
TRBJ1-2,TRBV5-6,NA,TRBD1,CASSLQGAIYGYTF,TGTGCCAGCAGTCTACAGGGGGCGATCTATGGCTACACCTTC
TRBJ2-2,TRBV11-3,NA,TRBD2,CASSSASGRITGELFF,TGTGCCAGCAGCTCGGCTAGCGGGAGAATCACCGGGGAGCTGTTTTTT
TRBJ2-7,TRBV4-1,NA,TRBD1,CASSPTGIGYEQYF,TGCGCCAGCAGCCCGACAGGGATCGGCTACGAGCAGTACTTC
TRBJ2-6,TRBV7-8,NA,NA,CASSFSSSGANVLTF,TGTGCCAGCAGCTTCTCGAGCTCTGGGGCCAACGTCCTGACTTTC
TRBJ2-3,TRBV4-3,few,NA,CASSRHRGEDTQYF,TGCGCCAGCAGCCGCCATAGAGGTGAAGATACGCAGTATTTT
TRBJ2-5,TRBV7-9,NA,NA,CASSSGRGETQYF,TGTGCCAGCAGTTCTGGCCGGGGAGAGACCCAGTACTTC
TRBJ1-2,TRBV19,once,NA,CASSMPDSLNYGYTF,TGTGCCAGTAGTATGCCGGACAGCCTTAACTATGGCTACACCTTC
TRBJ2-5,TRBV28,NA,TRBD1,CASHRTGQETQYF,TGTGCCAGCCACCGGACAGGGCAAGAGACCCAGTACTTC
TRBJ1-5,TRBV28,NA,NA,CASGGLYSNQPQHF,TGTGCCAGCGGGGGGCTCTATAGCAATCAGCCCCAGCATTTT
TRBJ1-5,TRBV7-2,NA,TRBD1,CASSLGQARNQPQHF,TGTGCCAGCAGCTTGGGACAGGCTAGGAATCAGCCCCAGCATTTT
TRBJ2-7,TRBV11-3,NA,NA,CASSISWGESYEQYF,TGTGCCAGCAGCATATCGTGGGGGGAATCCTACGAGCAGTACTTC
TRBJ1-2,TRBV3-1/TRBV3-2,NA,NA,CASSQAEYGYTF,TGTGCCAGCAGCCAAGCGGAGTATGGCTACACCTTC
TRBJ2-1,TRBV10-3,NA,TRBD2,CAIRSGGLSYNEQFF,TGTGCCATCAGGAGCGGGGGCCTCTCCTACAATGAGCAGTTCTTC
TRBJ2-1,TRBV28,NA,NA,CASFRPGSYNEQFF,TGTGCCAGCTTCAGGCCGGGGTCCTACAATGAGCAGTTCTTC
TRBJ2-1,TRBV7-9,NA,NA,CASQFLSGTLYNEQFF,TGTGCCAGCCAGTTCCTCTCCGGGACACTATACAATGAGCAGTTCTTC
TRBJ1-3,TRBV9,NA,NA,CASSVGGVSSGNTIYF,TGTGCCAGCAGCGTAGGAGGGGTGAGCTCTGGAAACACCATATATTTT
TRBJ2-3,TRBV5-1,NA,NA,CASSITRNTDTQYF,TGCGCCAGCAGCATTACGCGGAACACAGATACGCAGTATTTT
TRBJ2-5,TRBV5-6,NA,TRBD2,CASSHTSGGGQETQYF,TGTGCCAGCAGCCATACTAGCGGGGGCGGACAAGAGACCCAGTACTTC
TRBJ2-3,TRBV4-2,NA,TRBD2,CASSQDASGVSTDTQYF,TGTGCCAGCAGCCAAGACGCTAGCGGGGTGAGCACAGATACGCAGTATTTT
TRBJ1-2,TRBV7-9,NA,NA,CASSLVLGYGYTF,TGTGCCAGCAGCTTAGTCCTGGGCTATGGCTACACCTTC
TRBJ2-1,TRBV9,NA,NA,CASSNNRDNNEQFF,TGTGCCAGCAGCAACAACCGGGACAACAATGAGCAGTTCTTC
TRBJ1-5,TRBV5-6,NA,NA,CASSLGSGNQPQHF,TGTGCCAGCAGCTTAGGGTCGGGCAATCAGCCCCAGCATTTT
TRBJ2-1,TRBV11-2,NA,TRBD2,CASSSTSGFYNEQFF,TGTGCCAGCAGCTCGACTAGCGGTTTTTACAATGAGCAGTTCTTC
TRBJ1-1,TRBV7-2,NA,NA,CASSIDSPPFF,TGTGCCAGCAGCATCGACAGTCCTCCTTTCTTT
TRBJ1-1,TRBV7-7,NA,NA,CASSLGEGRRNTEAFF,TGTGCTAGCAGCTTGGGCGAGGGGAGGCGGAACACTGAAGCTTTCTTT
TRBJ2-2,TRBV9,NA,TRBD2,CASSSPTSGRTGELFF,TGTGCCAGCAGCTCACCTACTAGCGGGAGAACCGGGGAGCTGTTTTTT
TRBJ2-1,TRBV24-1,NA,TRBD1,CATSGTGFNNEQFF,TGTGCCACCAGTGGGACAGGGTTTAACAATGAGCAGTTCTTC
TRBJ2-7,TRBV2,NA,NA,CASSEYLGREQYF,TGTGCCAGCAGTGAATACTTAGGGAGGGAGCAGTACTTC
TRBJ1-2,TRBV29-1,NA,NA,CSGGEHSTNYGYTF,TGCAGCGGGGGGGAGCACAGCACTAACTATGGCTACACCTTC
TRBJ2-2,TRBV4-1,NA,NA,CASSQVGRLAGLETGELFF,TGCGCCAGCAGCCAAGTCGGTCGTCTGGCAGGGTTGGAGACCGGGGAGCTGTTTTTT
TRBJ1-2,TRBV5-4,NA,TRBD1,CASSFRSLQGVGNYGYTF,TGTGCCAGCAGCTTCCGATCCTTACAGGGGGTTGGTAACTATGGCTACACCTTC
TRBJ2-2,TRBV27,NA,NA,CASSLRQLANTGELFF,TGTGCCAGCAGTTTAAGACAACTCGCGAACACCGGGGAGCTGTTTTTT
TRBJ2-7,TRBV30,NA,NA,CAWSVGREQYF,TGTGCCTGGAGTGTAGGAAGGGAGCAGTACTTC
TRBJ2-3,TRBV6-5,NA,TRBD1,CASSYVAGGPDTQYF,TGTGCCAGCAGTTACGTAGCAGGGGGCCCAGATACGCAGTATTTT
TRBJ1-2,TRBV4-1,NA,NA,CASSQKGGGLRNYGYTF,TGCGCCAGCAGCCAAAAGGGCGGGGGGCTTCGGAACTATGGCTACACCTTC
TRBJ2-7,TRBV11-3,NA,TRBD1,CASSSGGGYEQYF,TGTGCCAGCAGCTCAGGGGGCGGTTACGAGCAGTACTTC
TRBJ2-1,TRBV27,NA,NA,CASIGQGLNEQFF,TGTGCCAGCATAGGGCAGGGGTTAAATGAGCAGTTCTTC